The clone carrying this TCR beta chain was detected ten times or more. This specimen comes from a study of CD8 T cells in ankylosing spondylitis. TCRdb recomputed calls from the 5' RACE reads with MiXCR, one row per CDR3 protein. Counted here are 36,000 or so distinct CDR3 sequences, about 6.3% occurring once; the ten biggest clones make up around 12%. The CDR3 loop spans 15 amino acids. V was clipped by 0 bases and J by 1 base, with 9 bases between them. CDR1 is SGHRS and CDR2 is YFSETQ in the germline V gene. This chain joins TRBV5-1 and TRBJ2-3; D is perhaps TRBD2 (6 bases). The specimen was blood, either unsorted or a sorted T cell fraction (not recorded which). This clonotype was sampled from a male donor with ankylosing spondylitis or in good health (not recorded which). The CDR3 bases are TGCGCCAGCAGCTTGGACACTAGCCGCACAGATACGCAGTATTTT. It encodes CASSLDTSRTDTQYF. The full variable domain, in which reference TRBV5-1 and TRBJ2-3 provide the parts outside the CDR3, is KAGVTQTPRYLIKTRGQQVTLSCSPISGHRSVSWYQQTPGQGLQFLFEYFSETQRNKGNFPGRFSGRQFSNSRSEMNVSTLELGDSALYLCASSLDTSRTDTQYFGPGTRLTVL.